These 3 T cell receptor beta chains originate from one sample sequenced in a study of identical twins. MiXCR, run by TCRdb on the 5' RACE reads, gives a single entry per CDR3 protein. The sample lists around 490,000 distinct CDR3 sequences, roughly 13% occurring once. These data are also associated with another study on yellow fever vaccine responses in identical twins.

Material: CD4+ T cells sorted from blood. These TCRs come from a woman between 18 and 29 years old in good health.

This clonotype was picked up a small number of times. This rearrangement joins TRBV7-9 to TRBJ1-1; no definite D call. Trimming took 5 bases from V and 7 from J, leaving 11 bases between them. The CDR3 loop spans 12 amino acids. Germline CDR1 is SEHNR and CDR2 is FQNEAQ (reference sequence). CDR3 amino acids: CASSTGPDEAFF. CDR3 in DNA: TGTGCCAGCAGCACCGGACCGGATGAAGCTTTCTTT.

This clonotype was found a few times. The CDR3, as DNA: TGTGCCAGCAGCCGCTTGGGACTAGCGGGTGTCTACGAGCAGTACTTC. This encodes CASSRLGLAGVYEQYF. J is TRBJ2-7 and V is TRBV6-1; TRBD2 agrees at 12 bases. The germline V gene encodes CDR1 MNHNS and CDR2 SASEGT. This CDR3 region has 16 residues. The junction had 9 bases not matched to a gene; V was cut back by 6 bases and J by 3 bases.

This clonotype was seen repeatedly, ten times or more. The chain is built from TRBV2 and TRBJ2-7, with 9 bases identical to TRBD1. There are 13 residues in the CDR3. CDR1 and CDR2 from the germline V gene are SNHLY and FYNNEI. Trimming removed 9 bases from V and 5 bases from J; junction bases left unmatched: 8. The CDR3 sequence is CARRTGDGHEQYF. In DNA form, the CDR3 reads TGTGCCAGAAGGACAGGGGACGGGCACGAGCAGTACTTC.